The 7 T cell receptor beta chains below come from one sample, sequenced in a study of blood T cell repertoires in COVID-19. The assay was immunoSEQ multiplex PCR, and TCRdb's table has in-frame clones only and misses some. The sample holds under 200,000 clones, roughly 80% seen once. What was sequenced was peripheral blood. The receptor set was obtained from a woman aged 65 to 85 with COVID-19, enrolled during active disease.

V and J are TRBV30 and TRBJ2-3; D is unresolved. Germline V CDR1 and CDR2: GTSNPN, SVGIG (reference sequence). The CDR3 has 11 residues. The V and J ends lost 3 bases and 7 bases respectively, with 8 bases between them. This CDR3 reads CAWRWRNTQYF. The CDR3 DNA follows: TGTGCCTGGAGGTGGCGGAATACGCAGTATTTT.

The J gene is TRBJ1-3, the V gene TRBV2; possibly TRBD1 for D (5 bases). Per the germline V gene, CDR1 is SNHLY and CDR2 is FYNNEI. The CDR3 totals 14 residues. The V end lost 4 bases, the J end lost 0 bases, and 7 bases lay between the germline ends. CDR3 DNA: TGTGCCAGCAGTGCCGGGGGCTCTGGAAACACCATATATTTT. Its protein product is CASSAGGSGNTIYF.

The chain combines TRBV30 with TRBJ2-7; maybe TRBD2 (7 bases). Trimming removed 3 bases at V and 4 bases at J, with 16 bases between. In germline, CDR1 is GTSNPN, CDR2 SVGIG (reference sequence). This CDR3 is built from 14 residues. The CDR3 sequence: CAWSGGLGGYEQYF. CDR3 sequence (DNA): TGTGCCTGGAGCGGAGGACTAGGGGGGTACGAGCAGTACTTC.

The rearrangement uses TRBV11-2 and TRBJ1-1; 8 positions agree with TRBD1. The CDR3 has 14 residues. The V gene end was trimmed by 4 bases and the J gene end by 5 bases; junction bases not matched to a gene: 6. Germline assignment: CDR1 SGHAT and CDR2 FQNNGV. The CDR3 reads CASSSQGARTEAFF. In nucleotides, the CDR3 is TGTGCCAGCAGCTCTCAGGGGGCACGGACTGAAGCTTTCTTT.

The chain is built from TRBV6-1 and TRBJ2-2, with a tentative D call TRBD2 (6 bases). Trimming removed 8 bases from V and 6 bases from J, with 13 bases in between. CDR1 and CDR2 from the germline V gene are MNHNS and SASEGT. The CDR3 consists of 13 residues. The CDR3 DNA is TGTGCCAGCCGGGCCGCGGGATCCGGGGAGCTGTTTTTT. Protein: CASRAAGSGELFF.

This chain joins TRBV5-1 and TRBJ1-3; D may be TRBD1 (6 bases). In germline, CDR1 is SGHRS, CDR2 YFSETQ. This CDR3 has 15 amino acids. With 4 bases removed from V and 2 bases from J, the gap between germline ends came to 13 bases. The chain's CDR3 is CASSTGTLAGNTIYF. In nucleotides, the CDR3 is TGCGCCAGCAGCACCGGGACACTTGCTGGAAACACCATATATTTT. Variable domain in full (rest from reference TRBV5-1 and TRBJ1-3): KAGVTQTPRYLIKTRGQQVTLSCSPISGHRSVSWYQQTPGQGLQFLFEYFSETQRNKGNFPGRFSGRQFSNSRSEMNVSTLELGDSALYLCASSTGTLAGNTIYFGEGSWLTVV.

CDR3 region: CATTNRPDTQYF. The DNA of the CDR3 is TGCGCCACCACCAACAGACCAGATACGCAGTATTTT. V usage is TRBV5-1 and J usage is TRBJ2-3, with D hard to call. Germline loops: CDR1 SGHRS, CDR2 YFSETQ. The V end lost 9 bases, the J end lost 4 bases, and 12 bases lay between the germline ends. The CDR3 is 12 amino acids.